This T cell receptor (beta chain) is drawn from a study of prognosis after radiotherapy for stage I lung cancer. The CDR3 is made up of 16 amino acids. The germline gives CDR1 SGHDN, CDR2 FVKESK. J lost 4 bases, V lost 4 bases, and 10 bases had no gene match. This clonotype was recorded at least ten times. The antigen is undetermined. Whole-study results and caveats: Reduced Shannon entropy following stereotactic body radiation therapy was recorded in patients who developed distant metastases.

Amplification of the TCR beta CDR3 (from genomic DNA) was done by two-round multiplex PCR. Round-one PCR had primers specific to each TRBV and TRBJ gene. Via MiXCR, TCRdb re-called the multiplex PCR reads, giving one row per CDR3 protein. The sample has nearly 35,000 distinct CDR3 sequences, about 32% seen once. This receptor was taken from a donor older than 45 with non-small cell lung cancer. The V and J genes are TRBV14 and TRBJ1-2, with 9 nucleotides matching TRBD1. The sample consisted of PBMCs, taken before or after stereotactic body radiation therapy (not recorded which). The chain's CDR3 is CASSPRRGQGGYGYTF. CDR3 DNA: TGTGCCAGCAGCCCCCGCCGGGGACAGGGTGGCTATGGCTACACCTTC.